A single sample gave rise to the 20 T cell receptor beta chains below, sequenced in a study of blood T cell repertoires in COVID-19. TCRdb's table, derived via immunoSEQ multiplex PCR, lists solely in-frame clones and lacks some. The table shows about 54,000 clones, with around nine tenths occurring only once. The sequencing sample was made of peripheral blood. The receptors originated from a middle-aged man with active COVID-19.

The chain is built from TRBV12-3 or TRBV12-4 and TRBJ1-1; D may be TRBD1 (6 bases). The CDR3 has 13 amino acids. V shed 5 bases and J shed 3 bases, with 10 bases lying between them. The CDR3 here is CASSLYRDTEAFF. As DNA, the CDR3 is TGTGCCAGCAGTCTATACAGGGACACTGAAGCTTTCTTT.

In this sample, this clone turned up a few times. The chain's CDR3 is CASSLTQGSYEQYF. The CDR3, as DNA: TGTGCCAGCAGCTTAACCCAGGGGTCCTACGAGCAGTACTTC. The rearrangement links TRBV11-2 to TRBJ2-7, with TRBD1 as a possible D gene (6 bases). Per germline, CDR1 SGHAT and CDR2 FQNNGV. Trimming stripped 2 bases from V and 1 base from J, with 9 bases between. This CDR3 is built from 14 residues.

This chain links TRBV24-1 with TRBJ1-2; D gene ambiguous. This CDR3 is built from 18 residues. V was clipped by 4 bases and J by 2 bases, with 22 bases between them. Germline CDR1 is KGHDR and CDR2 is SFDVKD. The CDR3 bases are TGTGCCACCAGTGACCCCAAGTTATCTACGGGGATCAACTATGGCTACACCTTC. It specifies CATSDPKLSTGINYGYTF.

This chain joins TRBV7-8 and TRBJ1-1; the D is unclear. Trimming removed 2 bases at V and 0 bases at J, with 10 bases between. The CDR3 covers 15 residues. The germline V gene has CDR1 SGHVS and CDR2 FQNEAQ. DNA for the CDR3: TGTGCCAGCAGCTTAACTAGGGTTTTGAACACTGAAGCTTTCTTT. Amino acid sequence: CASSLTRVLNTEAFF.

The V gene is TRBV3-1 (or the pseudogene TRBV3-2), the J gene TRBJ1-2; a weak D match, TRBD1 (6 bases). V dropped 3 bases and J dropped 4 bases, with 12 bases sitting between them. Germline values: CDR1 LGHDT, CDR2 YNNKEL (reference sequence). The CDR3 has 14 amino acids. CDR3 loop: CASSQTTGFYGYTF. The CDR3 DNA reads as TGTGCCAGCAGCCAGACGACAGGATTCTATGGCTACACCTTC.

The V gene is TRBV18, the J gene TRBJ2-5; 7 bases align to TRBD1. The CDR3 spans 14 residues. J lost 1 base, V lost 1 base, and 0 bases had no gene match. Germline assignment: CDR1 KGHSH and CDR2 LQKENI. The CDR3 DNA reads as TGTGCCAGCTCACCACGGGACAGCCAAGAGACCCAGTACTTC. Encoded protein: CASSPRDSQETQYF.

The rearrangement links TRBV5-1 to TRBJ1-2; TRBD1 aligns across 7 bases. With V trimmed by 4 bases and J by 4 bases, 10 bases remained unmatched. The CDR3 covers 15 residues. Germline V gene data show CDR1 as SGHRS and CDR2 as YFSETQ. DNA for the CDR3: TGCGCCAGCAGCCCCCAGGGACAGACCATCTATGGCTACACCTTC. It yields the protein CASSPQGQTIYGYTF.

This rearrangement joins TRBV6-6 to TRBJ1-2, with no clear D. The germline V gene has CDR1 MNHNY and CDR2 SVGAGI (reference sequence). The V end lost 5 bases, the J end lost 2 bases, and 12 bases lay between the germline ends. This CDR3 region has 14 residues. This CDR3 is CASSPGQVNYGYTF. CDR3 nucleotides: TGTGCCAGCAGTCCTGGGCAGGTAAACTATGGCTACACCTTC.

This chain joins TRBV6-4 and TRBJ2-1, with D uncertain. CDR1 and CDR2 (germline): MRHNA, SNTAGT. V lost 2 bases, J lost 9 bases, and 5 bases lay in between. The length of the CDR3 is 11 residues. The CDR3: CASSDGGEQFF. CDR3 nucleotides: TGTGCCAGCAGTGACGGCGGTGAGCAGTTCTTC.

V and J are TRBV28 and TRBJ2-7; no clear D gene. The V end lost 6 bases, the J end lost 3 bases, and 9 bases lay between the germline ends. CDR1 and CDR2 (germline): MDHEN, SYDVKM. CDR3 length: 12 residues. This CDR3 reads CASRSELYEQYF. The CDR3, as DNA: TGTGCCAGCAGGTCCGAGCTCTACGAGCAGTACTTC.

This chain connects TRBV7-2 to TRBJ2-2, with unresolved D. Germline-derived CDR1 and CDR2 are SGHTA and FQGNSA. The CDR3 is 15 residues long. V was shortened by 7 bases and J by 4 bases, with 16 bases between the two germline ends. Here the CDR3 reads CASNPLSTTTGELFF. CDR3 coding DNA: TGTGCCAGCAACCCTTTATCGACAACCACCGGGGAGCTGTTTTTT.

The chain carries TRBV10-1 and TRBJ2-7; TRBD2 aligns across 7 bases. Germline V lookup: CDR1 WNHNN, CDR2 SYGVQD (reference sequence). The CDR3 is made up of 18 amino acids. Unmatched junction bases numbered 13, after V lost 2 bases and J lost 0 bases. The CDR3 DNA sequence: TGCGCCAGCAGTGAGCGGCGGGGGTCTCAGGAGAGCTCCTACGAGCAGTACTTC. Amino acid sequence: CASSERRGSQESSYEQYF.

V is TRBV6-5 and J is TRBJ2-3, with D maybe TRBD1 (6 bases). Germline CDR1 and CDR2: MNHEY and SVGAGI. Trimming stripped 6 bases from V and 2 bases from J, with 15 bases between. The CDR3 extends over 15 amino acids. The CDR3 here is CASRSGHRNTDTQYF. The CDR3, as DNA: TGTGCCAGCAGATCGGGACACCGAAACACAGATACGCAGTATTTT.

This clone has a handful of counts. J is TRBJ2-3 and V is TRBV7-3; D remains unclear. V shed 5 bases and J shed 2 bases, with 11 bases lying between them. Germline V lookup: CDR1 SGHTA, CDR2 FQGTGA. The CDR3 spans 14 residues. The CDR3 nucleotides read TGTGCCAGCAGCGGCGGCGGTTTCACAGATACGCAGTATTTT. Translation gives CASSGGGFTDTQYF.

This clone is a singleton in its sample. The chain uses TRBV27 and TRBJ2-1; TRBD2 agrees at 7 bases. The CDR3 consists of 13 residues. Germline V gene lookup returns CDR1 MNHEY and CDR2 SMNVEV (reference sequence). Trimming removed 7 bases from V and 10 bases from J; junction bases left unmatched: 10. CDR3 loop: CASNGRLRREQFF. The CDR3 region has the DNA TGTGCCAGCAACGGGAGGCTGCGGCGGGAGCAGTTCTTC.

The J gene is TRBJ1-1, the V gene TRBV5-1; D call uncertain. The germline V gene has CDR1 SGHRS and CDR2 YFSETQ. Trimming cost V 1 base and J 1 base, with 17 bases left between them. The CDR3 is 17 amino acids. Written as DNA, the CDR3 is TGCGCCAGCAGCTTGTCCCTCACTGGGGAGGGGAACACTGAAGCTTTCTTT. It codes for CASSLSLTGEGNTEAFF.

The rearrangement uses TRBV27 and TRBJ1-3; 7 bases match TRBD1. This CDR3 has 15 amino acids. From germline, CDR1 is MNHEY and CDR2 SMNVEV (reference sequence). V lost 5 bases, J lost 4 bases, and 8 bases stayed unmatched. The CDR3 spells CASSDRDSAGNTIYF. Here the CDR3 DNA reads TGTGCCAGCAGTGATCGGGACAGTGCGGGAAACACCATATATTTT.

This chain links TRBV29-1 with TRBJ2-1, with TRBD1 as a possible D gene (5 bases). Germline loops: CDR1 SQVTM, CDR2 ANQGSEA. The CDR3 is made up of 11 amino acids. With 4 bases removed from V and 10 bases from J, the gap between germline ends came to 11 bases. The CDR3 reads CSVVSWTEQFF. CDR3 nucleotides: TGCAGCGTTGTTTCATGGACAGAGCAGTTCTTC.

This clone was observed once. The rearrangement joins TRBV18 to TRBJ1-1, with D possibly being TRBD1 (6 bases). The CDR3 has 15 amino acids. Germline values: CDR1 KGHSH, CDR2 LQKENI. Trimming cost V 1 base and J 0 bases, with 9 bases left between them. CDR3: CASSPLDSMNTEAFF. CDR3 sequence (DNA): TGTGCCAGCTCACCACTGGACAGCATGAACACTGAAGCTTTCTTT.

This clone was detected only once. The V gene is TRBV11-2, the J gene TRBJ2-1; 7 nucleotides line up with TRBD2. The J segment lost 8 bases and the V segment lost 1 base, leaving 8 bases of the junction unmatched. Germline assignment: CDR1 SGHAT and CDR2 FQNNGV. The CDR3 is 15 amino acids. The CDR3 coding sequence is TGTGCCAGCAGCTTAGGCGGAGGGAGGGCCTATGAGCAGTTCTTC. It translates to CASSLGGGRAYEQFF.